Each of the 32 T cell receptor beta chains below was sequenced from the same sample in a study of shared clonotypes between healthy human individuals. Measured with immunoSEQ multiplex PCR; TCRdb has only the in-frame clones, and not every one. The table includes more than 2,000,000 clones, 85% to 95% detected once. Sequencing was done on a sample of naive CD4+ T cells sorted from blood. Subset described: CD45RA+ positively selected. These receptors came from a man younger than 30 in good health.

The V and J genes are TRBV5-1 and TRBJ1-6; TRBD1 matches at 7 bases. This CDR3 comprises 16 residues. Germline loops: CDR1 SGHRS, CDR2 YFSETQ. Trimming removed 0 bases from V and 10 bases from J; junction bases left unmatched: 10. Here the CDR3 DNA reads TGCGCCAGCAGCTTGGATTGGTCAGGGGGTCTGTCACCCCTCCACTTT. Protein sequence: CASSLDWSGGLSPLHF. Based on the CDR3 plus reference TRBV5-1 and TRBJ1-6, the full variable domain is KAGVTQTPRYLIKTRGQQVTLSCSPISGHRSVSWYQQTPGQGLQFLFEYFSETQRNKGNFPGRFSGRQFSNSRSEMNVSTLELGDSALYLCASSLDWSGGLSPLHFGNGTRLTVT.

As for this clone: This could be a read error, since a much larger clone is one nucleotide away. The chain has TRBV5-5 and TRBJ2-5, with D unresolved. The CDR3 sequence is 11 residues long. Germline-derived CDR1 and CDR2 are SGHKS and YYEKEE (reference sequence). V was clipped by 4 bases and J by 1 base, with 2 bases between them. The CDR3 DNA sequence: TGTGCCAGCAGCATCCAAGAGACCCAGTACTTC. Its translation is CASSIQETQYF.

CDR3 region: CASNLTPYSNQPQHF. The CDR3 nucleotides read TGTGCCAGCAACCTGACACCGTATAGCAATCAGCCCCAGCATTTT. The chain joins TRBV6-1 to TRBJ1-5; D remains unclear. The CDR3 covers 15 residues. Germline assignment: CDR1 MNHNS and CDR2 SASEGT. V lost 7 bases and J 0 bases, leaving 13 bases between the germline ends.

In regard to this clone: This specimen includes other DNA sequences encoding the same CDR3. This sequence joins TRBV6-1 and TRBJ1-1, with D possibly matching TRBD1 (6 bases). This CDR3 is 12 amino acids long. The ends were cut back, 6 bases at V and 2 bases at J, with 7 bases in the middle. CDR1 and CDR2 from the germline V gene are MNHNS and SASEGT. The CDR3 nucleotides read TGTGCCAGCAGGACAGGCAACACTGAAGCTTTCTTT. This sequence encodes CASRTGNTEAFF.

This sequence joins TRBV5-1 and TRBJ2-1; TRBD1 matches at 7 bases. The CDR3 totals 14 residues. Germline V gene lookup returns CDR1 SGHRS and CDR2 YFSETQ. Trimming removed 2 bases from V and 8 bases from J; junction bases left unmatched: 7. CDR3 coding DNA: TGCGCCAGCAGCTTAACAGGGGAAATAGATGAGCAGTTCTTC. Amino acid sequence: CASSLTGEIDEQFF. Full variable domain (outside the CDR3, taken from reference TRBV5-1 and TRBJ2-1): KAGVTQTPRYLIKTRGQQVTLSCSPISGHRSVSWYQQTPGQGLQFLFEYFSETQRNKGNFPGRFSGRQFSNSRSEMNVSTLELGDSALYLCASSLTGEIDEQFFGPGTRLTVL.

The CDR3 coding sequence is TGTGCCAGCAGTGAGGGAATTCTTCGCACAGATACGCAGTATTTT. Its translation is CASSEGILRTDTQYF. V usage is TRBV6-1 and J usage is TRBJ2-3; D is unclear. Germline V gives CDR1 MNHNS, CDR2 SASEGT. This CDR3 is built from 15 residues. Trimming stripped 3 bases from V and 1 base from J, with 11 bases between.

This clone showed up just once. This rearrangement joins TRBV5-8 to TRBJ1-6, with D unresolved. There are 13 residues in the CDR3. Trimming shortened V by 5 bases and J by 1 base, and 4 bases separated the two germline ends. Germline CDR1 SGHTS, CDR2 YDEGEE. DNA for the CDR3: TGTGCCAGCAGAATATCCTATAATTCACCCCTCCACTTT. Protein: CASRISYNSPLHF.

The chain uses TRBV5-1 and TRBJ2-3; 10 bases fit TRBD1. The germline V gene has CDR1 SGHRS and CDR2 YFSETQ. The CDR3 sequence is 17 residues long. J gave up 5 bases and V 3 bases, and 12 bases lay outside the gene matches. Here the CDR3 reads CASSYSNRDRGRDTQYF. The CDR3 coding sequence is TGCGCCAGCAGCTATTCGAACCGGGACAGGGGACGAGATACGCAGTATTTT.

The CDR3 DNA reads as TGTGCCAGCAGCTTAGGTGGTCGGGCTAGCACAGATACGCAGTATTTT. Translating gives CASSLGGRASTDTQYF. This chain uses TRBV13 with TRBJ2-3; no clear D gene. CDR3 length: 16 residues. Trimming shortened V by 0 bases and J by 0 bases, and 10 bases separated the two germline ends. The V gene's germline CDR1 is PRHDT and CDR2 FYEKMQ (reference sequence).

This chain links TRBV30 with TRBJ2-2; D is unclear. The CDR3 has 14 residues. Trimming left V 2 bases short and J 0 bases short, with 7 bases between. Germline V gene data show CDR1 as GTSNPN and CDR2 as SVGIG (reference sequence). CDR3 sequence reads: CAWSLRSNTGELFF. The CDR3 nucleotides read TGTGCCTGGAGTCTCAGGTCGAACACCGGGGAGCTGTTTTTT.

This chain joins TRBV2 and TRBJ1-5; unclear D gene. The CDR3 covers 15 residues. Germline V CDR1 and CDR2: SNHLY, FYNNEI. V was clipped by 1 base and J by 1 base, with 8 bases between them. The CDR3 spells CASSEGGGSNQPQHF. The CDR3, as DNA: TGTGCCAGCAGTGAAGGCGGAGGGAGCAATCAGCCCCAGCATTTT.

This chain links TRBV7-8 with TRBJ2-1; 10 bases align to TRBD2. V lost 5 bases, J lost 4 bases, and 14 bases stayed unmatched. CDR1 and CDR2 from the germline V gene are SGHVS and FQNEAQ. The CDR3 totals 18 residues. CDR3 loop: CASSPQAGTSVRYNEQFF. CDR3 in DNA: TGTGCCAGCAGCCCGCAAGCCGGGACTAGCGTACGGTACAATGAGCAGTTCTTC.

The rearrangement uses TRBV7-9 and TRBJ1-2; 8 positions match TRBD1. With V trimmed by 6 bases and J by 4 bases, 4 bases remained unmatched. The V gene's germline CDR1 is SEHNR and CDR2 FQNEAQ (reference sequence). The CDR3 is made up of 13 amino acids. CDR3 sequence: CASRDRGLYGYTF. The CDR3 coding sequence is TGTGCCAGCAGAGACAGGGGCCTCTATGGCTACACCTTC.

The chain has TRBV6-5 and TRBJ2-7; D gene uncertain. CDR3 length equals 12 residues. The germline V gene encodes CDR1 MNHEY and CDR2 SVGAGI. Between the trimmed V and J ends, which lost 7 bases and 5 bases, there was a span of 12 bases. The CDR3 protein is CASTQAANEQYF. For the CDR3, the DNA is TGTGCCAGCACCCAGGCGGCGAACGAGCAGTACTTC.

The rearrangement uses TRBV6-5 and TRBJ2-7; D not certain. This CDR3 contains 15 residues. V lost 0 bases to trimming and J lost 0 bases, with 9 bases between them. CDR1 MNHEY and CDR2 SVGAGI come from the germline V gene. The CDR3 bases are TGTGCCAGCAGTTACTCGAGGCTCAGCTCCTACGAGCAGTACTTC. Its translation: CASSYSRLSSYEQYF.

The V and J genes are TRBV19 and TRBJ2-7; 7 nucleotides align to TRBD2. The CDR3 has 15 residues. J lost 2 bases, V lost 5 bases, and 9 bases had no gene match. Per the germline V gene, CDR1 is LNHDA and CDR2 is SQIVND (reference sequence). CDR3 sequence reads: CASSESAGRTYEQYF. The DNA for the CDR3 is TGTGCCAGTAGTGAATCAGCGGGGAGAACCTACGAGCAGTACTTC. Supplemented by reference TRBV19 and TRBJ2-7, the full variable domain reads DGGITQSPKYLFRKEGQNVTLSCEQNLNHDAMYWYRQDPGQGLRLIYYSQIVNDFQKGDIAEGYSVSREKKESFPLTVTSAQKNPTAFYLCASSESAGRTYEQYFGPGTRLTVT.

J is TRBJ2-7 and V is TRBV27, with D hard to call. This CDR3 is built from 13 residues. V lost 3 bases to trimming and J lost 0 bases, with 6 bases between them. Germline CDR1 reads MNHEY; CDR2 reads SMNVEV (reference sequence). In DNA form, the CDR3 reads TGTGCCAGCAGTTTTGCCAACTCCTACGAGCAGTACTTC. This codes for CASSFANSYEQYF.

CDR3 amino acids: CASRITGRLSTDTQYF. The CDR3 nucleotides are TGTGCCAGCAGGATAACAGGGCGGCTTAGTACAGATACGCAGTATTTT. The rearrangement uses TRBV27 and TRBJ2-3, with D possibly being TRBD1 (6 bases). CDR1 and CDR2 (germline): MNHEY, SMNVEV (reference sequence). V lost 6 bases to trimming and J lost 3 bases, with 19 bases between them. The CDR3 covers 16 residues.

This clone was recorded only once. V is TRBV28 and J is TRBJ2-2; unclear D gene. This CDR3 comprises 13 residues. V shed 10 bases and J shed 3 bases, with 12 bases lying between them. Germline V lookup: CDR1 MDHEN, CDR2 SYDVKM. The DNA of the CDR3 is TGTGCCACCGGTTTAGGAGACACCGGGGAGCTGTTTTTT. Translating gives CATGLGDTGELFF. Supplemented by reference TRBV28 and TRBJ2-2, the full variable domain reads DVKVTQSSRYLVKRTGEKVFLECVQDMDHENMFWYRQDPGLGLRLIYFSYDVKMKEKGDIPEGYSVSREKKERFSLILESASTNQTSMYLCATGLGDTGELFFGEGSRLTVL.

The CDR3, as DNA: TGTGCCAGCAGTGGGGGGATTCTACCGGGTTCCACTGAAGCTTTCTTT. It codes for CASSGGILPGSTEAFF. V gene TRBV6-1 combines with J gene TRBJ1-1; tentative D call: TRBD1 (5 bases). The CDR3 has 16 amino acids. Trimming cost V 4 bases and J 4 bases, with 19 bases left between them. Germline loops: CDR1 MNHNS, CDR2 SASEGT.

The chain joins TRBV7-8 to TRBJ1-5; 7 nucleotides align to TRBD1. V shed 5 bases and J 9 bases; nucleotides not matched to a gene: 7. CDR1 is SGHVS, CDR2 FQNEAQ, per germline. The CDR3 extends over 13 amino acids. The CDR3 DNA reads TGTGCCAGCAGCGGACAGACAGGGTTGCCCCAGCATTTT. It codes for CASSGQTGLPQHF.

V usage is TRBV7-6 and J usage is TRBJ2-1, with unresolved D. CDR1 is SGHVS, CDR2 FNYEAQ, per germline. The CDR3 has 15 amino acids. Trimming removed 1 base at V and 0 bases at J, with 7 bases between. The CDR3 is CASSLVTSSYNEQFF. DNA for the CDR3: TGTGCCAGCAGCTTAGTCACGAGCTCCTACAATGAGCAGTTCTTC.

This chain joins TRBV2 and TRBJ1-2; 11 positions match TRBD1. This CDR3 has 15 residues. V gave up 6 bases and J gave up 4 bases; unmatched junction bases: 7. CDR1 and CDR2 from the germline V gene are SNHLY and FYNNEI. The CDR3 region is CASSILGTGGYGYTF. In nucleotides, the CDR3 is TGTGCCAGCAGCATTCTGGGGACAGGGGGCTATGGCTACACCTTC.

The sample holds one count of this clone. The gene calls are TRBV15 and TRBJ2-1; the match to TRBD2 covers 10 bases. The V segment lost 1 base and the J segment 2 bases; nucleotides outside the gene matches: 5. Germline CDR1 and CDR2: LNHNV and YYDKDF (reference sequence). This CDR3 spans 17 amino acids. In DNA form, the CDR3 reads TGTGCCACCAGCAGAGTGAGCGGGGGGGCCACCTACAATGAGCAGTTCTTC. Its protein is CATSRVSGGATYNEQFF.

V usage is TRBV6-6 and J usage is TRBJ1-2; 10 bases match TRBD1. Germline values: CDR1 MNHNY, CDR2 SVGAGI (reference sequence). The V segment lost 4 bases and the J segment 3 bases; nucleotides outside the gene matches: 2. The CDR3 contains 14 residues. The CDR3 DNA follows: TGTGCCAGCAGTTGGGACAGGGGAGACTATGGCTACACCTTC. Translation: CASSWDRGDYGYTF.

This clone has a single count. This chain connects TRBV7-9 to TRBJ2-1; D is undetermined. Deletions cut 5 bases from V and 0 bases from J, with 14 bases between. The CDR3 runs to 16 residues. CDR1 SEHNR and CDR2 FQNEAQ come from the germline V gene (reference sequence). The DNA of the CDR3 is TGTGCCAGCAGCCAGACTGGCCCCCTCTCCTACAATGAGCAGTTCTTC. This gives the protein CASSQTGPLSYNEQFF.

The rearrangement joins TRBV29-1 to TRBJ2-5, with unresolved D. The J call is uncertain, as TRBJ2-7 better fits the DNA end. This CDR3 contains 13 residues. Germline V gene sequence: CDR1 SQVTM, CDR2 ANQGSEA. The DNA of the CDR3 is TGCAGCGTTGGGTCCAGGCTCTCGGGCGAGCAGTACTTC. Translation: CSVGSRLSGEQYF.

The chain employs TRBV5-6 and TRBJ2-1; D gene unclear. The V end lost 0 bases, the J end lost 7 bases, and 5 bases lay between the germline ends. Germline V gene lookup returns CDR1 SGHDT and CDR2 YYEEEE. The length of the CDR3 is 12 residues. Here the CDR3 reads CASSLGENEQFF. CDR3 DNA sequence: TGTGCCAGCAGCTTGGGGGAAAATGAGCAGTTCTTC. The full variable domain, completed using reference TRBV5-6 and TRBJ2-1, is DAGVTQSPTHLIKTRGQQVTLRCSPKSGHDTVSWYQQALGQGPQFIFQYYEEEERQRGNFPDRFSGHQFPNYSSELNVNALLLGDSALYLCASSLGENEQFFGPGTRLTVL.

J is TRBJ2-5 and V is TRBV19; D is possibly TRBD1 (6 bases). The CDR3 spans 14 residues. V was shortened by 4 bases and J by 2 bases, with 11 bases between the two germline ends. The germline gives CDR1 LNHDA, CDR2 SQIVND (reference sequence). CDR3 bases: TGTGCCAGTAGTAATTGGGGACAACAAGAGACCCAGTACTTC. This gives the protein CASSNWGQQETQYF.

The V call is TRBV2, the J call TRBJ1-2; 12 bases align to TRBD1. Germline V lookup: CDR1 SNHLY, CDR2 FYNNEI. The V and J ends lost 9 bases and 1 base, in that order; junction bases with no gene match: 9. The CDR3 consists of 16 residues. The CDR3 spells CASARDRGLFNYGYTF. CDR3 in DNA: TGTGCCAGTGCCCGGGACAGGGGGCTTTTTAACTATGGCTACACCTTC.

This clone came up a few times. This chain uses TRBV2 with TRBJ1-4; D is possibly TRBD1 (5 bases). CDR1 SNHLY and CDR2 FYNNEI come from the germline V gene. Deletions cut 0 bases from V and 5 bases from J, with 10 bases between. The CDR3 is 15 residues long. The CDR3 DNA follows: TGTGCCAGCAGTGAAGCTGGGACCGAGAATGAAAAACTGTTTTTT. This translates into CASSEAGTENEKLFF.

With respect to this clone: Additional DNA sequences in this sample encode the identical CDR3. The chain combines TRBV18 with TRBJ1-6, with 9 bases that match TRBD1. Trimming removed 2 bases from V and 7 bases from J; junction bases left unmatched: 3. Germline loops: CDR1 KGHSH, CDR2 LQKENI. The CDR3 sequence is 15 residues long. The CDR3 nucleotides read TGTGCCAGCTCACCAGCAGGGACAGGGAATTCACCCCTCCACTTT. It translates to CASSPAGTGNSPLHF.